These 19 T cell receptor beta chains share one sample of origin, sequenced in a study of post-analysis software for immune sequencing data. Study observations and caveats: Roughly 5 TRBV segments (TRBV5-6, TRBV5-1 and TRBV20-1 among them) occurred more frequently in patients than in controls.

The antigens of these receptors remain unknown. Researchers reported that TCR beta cDNA libraries carried unique molecular identifiers. TCRdb itself ran the PCR reads through MiXCR, one entry per CDR3 protein. The profile shows 500,000 to 600,000 distinct CDR3 sequences, 44% of them singletons. Sequencing was carried out using blood. Receptors originate from a girl aged 5 to 17 with multiple sclerosis.

This clonotype was seen a few times. The chain recombines TRBV29-1 with TRBJ2-5, with 8 nucleotides matching TRBD1. Germline assignment: CDR1 SQVTM and CDR2 ANQGSEA. The CDR3 length is 13 residues. Unmatched junction bases numbered 3, after V lost 5 bases and J lost 1 base. CDR3 in amino acids: CSVRQGPQETQYF. DNA of the CDR3: TGCAGCGTTAGACAGGGGCCCCAAGAGACCCAGTACTTC.

This chain joins TRBV27 and TRBJ1-2; D is unresolved. This CDR3 contains 14 residues. Germline assignment: CDR1 MNHEY and CDR2 SMNVEV (reference sequence). V was trimmed by 5 bases and J by 4 bases, leaving 14 bases between them. The CDR3: CASSPRSGGYGYTF. Here the CDR3 DNA reads TGTGCCAGCAGTCCCCGATCGGGCGGCTATGGCTACACCTTC.

Remarks on this clonotype: Compared with germline, one end of the junction differs, possibly owing to a read error. The rearrangement links TRBV12-3 or TRBV12-4 to TRBJ2-5, with D perhaps matching TRBD2 (5 bases). The CDR3 loop spans 12 amino acids. The CDR3 DNA is TGTGCCAGCCGTTTCGGACTCAAGACCCAGTACTTC. Its protein is CASRFGLKTQYF.

V and J are TRBV29-1 and TRBJ2-1; D is perhaps TRBD1 (5 bases). Between the trimmed V and J ends, which lost 7 bases and 0 bases, there was a span of 13 bases. The germline gives CDR1 SQVTM, CDR2 ANQGSEA. CDR3 length: 14 amino acids. CDR3 DNA: TGCAGCGCCGAACACAGGAGCTCCTACAATGAGCAGTTCTTC. It specifies CSAEHRSSYNEQFF.

This clonotype was seen more than once but under ten times. A junction boundary mismatches the germline segment, possibly from a read error. CDR3 amino acids: CASSLASLAEGLTDTQYF. CDR3 sequence (DNA): TGTGCCAGCAGCTTAGCCTCACTAGCGGAGGGCCTCACAGATACTCAGTATTTT. The gene calls are TRBV7-2 and TRBJ2-3, with 8 bases matching TRBD2. CDR3 size: 18 residues. Germline CDR1 reads SGHTA; CDR2 reads FQGNSA.

The chain employs TRBV7-6 and TRBJ2-7; tentatively, D is TRBD1 (6 bases). The CDR3 length is 14 residues. The V end lost 1 base, the J end lost 3 bases, and 10 bases lay between the germline ends. Germline-derived CDR1 and CDR2 are SGHVS and FNYEAQ. The CDR3 sequence: CASSLGTAFYEQYF. CDR3 in DNA: TGTGCCAGCAGCTTAGGGACAGCCTTCTACGAGCAGTACTTC.

A note on this clonotype: At one boundary the junction diverges from the germline segment, which might be a read error. The chain uses TRBV25-1 and TRBJ2-3, with D possibly matching TRBD2 (5 bases). Germline CDR1 reads MGHDK; CDR2 reads SYGVNS. This CDR3 region has 15 residues. The CDR3 spells CASSELSSSIDTQYF. CDR3 coding DNA: TGTGCCAGCAGTGAATTGTCCTCTAGCATAGATACGCAGTATTTT.

This clonotype was recorded at least ten times. The chain couples TRBV3-1 to TRBJ2-3; 8 bases are a match to TRBD2. Germline CDR1 and CDR2: LGHDT and YNNKEL (reference sequence). V trimming: 3 bases; J trimming: 1 base; junction bases outside the gene matches: 0. The CDR3 extends over 14 amino acids. This CDR3 is CASSQTSGTDTQYF. DNA for the CDR3: TGTGCCAGCAGCCAGACTAGCGGCACAGATACGCAGTATTTT.

Points on this clonotype: A much larger clonotype is one base distant, so this may be a read error. The chain uses TRBV27 and TRBJ2-3, with 8 bases aligning to TRBD1. The germline gives CDR1 MNHEY, CDR2 SMNVEV (reference sequence). The CDR3 is 15 residues long. Trimming cost V 8 bases and J 1 base; bases outside gene matches: 8. CDR3 residues: CASGQPGQGTDTQYF. The CDR3 DNA reads TGTGCCAGCGGGCAACCGGGACAGGGCACAGATACGCAGTATTTT.

This clonotype was seen a handful of times. In DNA, the CDR3 is TGCGCCAGCAGCCTAAGGGGGGTACTAAAAGAGACCCAGTACTTC. Translated: CASSLRGVLKETQYF. The rearrangement joins TRBV4-1 to TRBJ2-5, with D perhaps given as TRBD1 or TRBD2 (6 bases each). The V end was cut by 4 bases, the J end by 3 bases, with 15 bases between. There are 15 residues in the CDR3. Per the germline V gene, CDR1 is MGHRA and CDR2 is YSYEKL.

This clonotype was observed a handful of times. CDR3 in DNA: TGTGCCAGCAGCAGAACTAGCGGGGGGCCCACAGATACGCAGTATTTT. As protein: CASSRTSGGPTDTQYF. This rearrangement joins TRBV5-5 to TRBJ2-3; 12 bases map to TRBD2. V lost 4 bases and J lost 2; bases outside the gene matches: 5. This CDR3 spans 16 amino acids. Germline V gene sequence: CDR1 SGHKS, CDR2 YYEKEE (reference sequence).

This clonotype has at least ten counts. V gene TRBV4-1 combines with J gene TRBJ2-3; unclear D gene. Germline V CDR1 and CDR2: MGHRA, YSYEKL. V dropped 1 base and J dropped 0 bases, with 8 bases sitting between them. The length of the CDR3 is 15 residues. In DNA form, the CDR3 reads TGCGCCAGCAGCCAAGTGGGTCTTAGCACAGATACGCAGTATTTT. Amino acids: CASSQVGLSTDTQYF.

This clonotype was recorded a few times. The chain recombines TRBV11-2 with TRBJ2-3; maybe TRBD2 (7 bases). Trimming pared 5 bases from V and 4 bases from J, leaving 16 bases between. The CDR3 loop spans 15 amino acids. Germline lookup yields CDR1 SGHAT and CDR2 FQNNGV. The CDR3 loop reads CASSLGGASADTQYF. The CDR3 DNA reads as TGTGCCAGCAGCCTGGGGGGGGCAAGTGCAGATACGCAGTATTTT. The variable domain in full, with the rest retrieved from reference TRBV11-2 and TRBJ2-3, is EAGVAQSPRYKIIEKRQSVAFWCNPISGHATLYWYQQILGQGPKLLIQFQNNGVVDDSQLPKDRFSAERLKGVDSTLKIQPAKLEDSAVYLCASSLGGASADTQYFGPGTRLTVL.

Concerning this clonotype: The junction does not match germline at one end; this may be a read error. V gene TRBV10-3 combines with J gene TRBJ2-1, with D possibly being TRBD1 (7 bases). Germline V gives CDR1 ENHRY, CDR2 SYGVKD. There are 13 residues in the CDR3. The CDR3 DNA sequence: TGTGCCAACAGTGCAGGGGGGAACAATGAGCAGTTCTTC. This sequence encodes CANSAGGNNEQFF.

The table lists this clonotype with a few counts. The gene calls are TRBV12-3 or TRBV12-4 and TRBJ2-3, with 10 nucleotides matching TRBD2. The CDR3 extends over 16 amino acids. V was pared by 1 base and J by 2 bases, with 3 bases of the junction left unmatched. CDR3 coding DNA: TGTGCCAGCAGTTTAGGCCTAGCGGGGGACACAGATACGCAGTATTTT. Its protein product is CASSLGLAGDTDTQYF.

The gene calls are TRBV5-4 and TRBJ2-1, with 10 bases identical to TRBD2. J lost 8 bases, V lost 4 bases, and 18 bases had no gene match. Germline CDR1 reads SGHNT; CDR2 reads YYREEE (reference sequence). This CDR3 region has 18 residues. The CDR3 spells CASSPIRARTSGGHEQFF. DNA of the CDR3: TGTGCCAGCAGCCCCATCCGGGCCAGGACTAGCGGAGGACATGAGCAGTTCTTC.

This clonotype has only a few counts. J is TRBJ1-2 and V is TRBV12-3 or TRBV12-4; D is possibly TRBD1 (6 bases). Deletions cut 6 bases from V and 8 bases from J, with 16 bases between. The CDR3 spans 13 residues. The CDR3 sequence: CASSLSGAGGYTF. In nucleotides, the CDR3 is TGTGCCAGCAGCCTCTCGGGGGCCGGGGGCTACACCTTC.

This clonotype was counted a few times. The chain employs TRBV12-3 or TRBV12-4 and TRBJ2-6; 10 bases agree with TRBD1. Trimming at V came to 4 bases and at J to 2 bases, leaving 5 bases not matched to a gene. This CDR3 has 17 residues. The CDR3 loop is CASSSPGQGAGANVLTF. The CDR3 DNA follows: TGTGCCAGCAGTTCCCCTGGACAGGGGGCTGGGGCCAACGTCCTGACTTTC.

This clonotype has a handful of counts. This rearrangement joins TRBV11-2 to TRBJ2-7; 11 bases agree with TRBD2. The length of the CDR3 is 18 residues. Germline trimming cut 5 bases from V and 0 bases from J; bases unmatched to any gene: 12. The V gene's germline CDR1 is SGHAT and CDR2 FQNNGV. The DNA of the CDR3 is TGTGCCAGCAGCCTACGATCCGGGACTAGCGGCCCCTCCTACGAGCAGTACTTC. This encodes CASSLRSGTSGPSYEQYF.